Listed below are T cell receptor beta chains from one sample, sequenced in a study of T cell changes during pregnancy in multiple sclerosis. The assay was immunoSEQ multiplex PCR, and TCRdb's table has in-frame clones only and misses some. The repertoire consists of some 99,000 clones, with about 94% occurring once and the leading ten covering less than 1%. The sequences come from peripheral blood, collected after pregnancy. Source of these receptors: a female donor with multiple sclerosis, enrolled in a pregnancy study. The CDR3 runs from the conserved cysteine through the conserved F or W. D genes are given only for firm matches. The size field is filled for only some rows; it gives once, few, many or a size class.

>NA|TRBV13|TRBJ2-7|NA
TGTGCCAGCAGCTTAGCTAAAGCCCAACCCTACGAGCAGTACTTC
CASSLAKAQPYEQYF
>once|TRBV2|TRBJ2-7|TRBD2
TGTGCCAGCAGGGGACTAGCGGCGGCCTCCTACGAGCAGTACTTC
CASRGLAAASYEQYF
>once|TRBV5-1|TRBJ2-3|TRBD2
TGCGCCAGCAGCCGCGTAGCGGGAGGTATGACAGATACGCAGTATTTT
CASSRVAGGMTDTQYF
>once|TRBV28|TRBJ1-2|TRBD1
TGTGCCAGCAGTCCCAATGTACAGGGGGCAGGTGGCTACACCTTC
CASSPNVQGAGGYTF
>NA|TRBV28|TRBJ2-1|TRBD1
TGTGCCAGCAGTTTTACAGGGGGCAGAAATGAGCAGTTCTTC
CASSFTGGRNEQFF
>once|TRBV9|TRBJ2-1|NA
TGTGCCAGCAGCGCCGGGGACTCCTCGGATGAGCAGTTCTTC
CASSAGDSSDEQFF
>NA|TRBV14|TRBJ2-1|TRBD2
TGTGCCAGCAGCCAAGTTAGCGGGAGTTGGGATGAGCAGTTCTTC
CASSQVSGSWDEQFF
>NA|TRBV4-3|TRBJ1-2|TRBD1
TGCGCCAGCAGCCAAGATATAGGTCAGGGACAGGGGGCGCGTTGGGGCTACACCTTC
CASSQDIGQGQGARWGYTF
>NA|TRBV5-1|TRBJ1-1|NA
TGCGCCAGCAGCTCGGGTAACGAAGTCACTGAAGCTTTCTTT
CASSSGNEVTEAFF
>NA|TRBV12-2|TRBJ2-1|NA
TGTGCAAGTCGCACCGGGACTAGCGGGAGTCTCTATGAGCAGTTCTTC
CASRTGTSGSLYEQFF
>NA|TRBV30|TRBJ1-2|NA
TGTGCCTGGAGTGTACAGGCCGCATCTAACTATGGCTACACCTTC
CAWSVQAASNYGYTF
>NA|TRBV27|TRBJ2-7|TRBD1
TGTGCCAGCACCCCGTTGTTTGGGGACAGGCCCATACAGCAGTACTTC
CASTPLFGDRPIQQYF
>NA|TRBV5-1|TRBJ2-1|TRBD2
TGCGCCAGCAGCACACTACTAGCGGAAAACTACAATGAGCAGTTCTTC
CASSTLLAENYNEQFF
>NA|TRBV29-1|TRBJ2-7|NA
TGCAGCGTTGTATCAGGCACCTACGAGCAGTACTTC
CSVVSGTYEQYF
>NA|TRBV6-1|TRBJ1-5|TRBD1
TGTGCCAGCAGTGAAGCCGGACAGGCGAACAATCAGCCCCAGCATTTT
CASSEAGQANNQPQHF
>NA|TRBV27|TRBJ2-7|TRBD2
TGTGCCAGCTCTATTCTTGGACTAGCAAGCTACGAGCAGTACTTC
CASSILGLASYEQYF
>NA|TRBV6-1|TRBJ2-3|NA
TGTGCCAGCAGTGCCCTCACAGGGACGAGCACAGATACGCAGTATTTT
CASSALTGTSTDTQYF
>NA|TRBV28|TRBJ2-7|TRBD2
TGTGCCAGCAGTTTGCAACTAGCGGGAGGTAAGAGCTCCTACGAGCAGTACTTC
CASSLQLAGGKSSYEQYF
>once|TRBV28|TRBJ2-1|NA
TGTGCCAGCACGGGCAGTTATGCGGGGGCGGCTGAGCAGTTCTTC
CASTGSYAGAAEQFF
>NA|TRBV7-2|TRBJ1-5|TRBD1
TGTGCCAGCAGCCCAGGGGGCGCGGGAAGTCAGCCCCAGCATTTT
CASSPGGAGSQPQHF
>NA|TRBV6-1|TRBJ2-5|TRBD2
TGTGCCAGCAGTGATTTTGGCGGGAGGGCCGTGGAGACCCAGTACTTC
CASSDFGGRAVETQYF
>NA|TRBV7-8|TRBJ2-7|NA
TGTGCCAGCAGCCCGAGGACAGTCCTAGGCGAGCAGTACTTC
CASSPRTVLGEQYF
>NA|TRBV7-9|TRBJ2-7|TRBD1
TGTGCCAGCAGCCGAACGGACGGGACAGCAGCCTACGAGCAGTACTTC
CASSRTDGTAAYEQYF
>NA|TRBV7-9|TRBJ2-4|TRBD1
TGTGCCAGCAGCCCCGACAGGGAGAAGTACTTC
CASSPDREKYF
>NA|TRBV5-1|TRBJ2-7|NA
TGCGCCAGCAGCCCGAGGACTCCTAGCTCCTACGAGCAGTACTTC
CASSPRTPSSYEQYF
>NA|TRBV19|TRBJ1-1|TRBD1
TGTGCCAGTAGTATTAACAGGGGGAACACTGAAGCTTTCTTT
CASSINRGNTEAFF
>NA|TRBV28|TRBJ1-5|TRBD1
TGTGCCGGACAGGACAATCAGCCCCAGCATTTT
CAGQDNQPQHF
>NA|TRBV19|TRBJ2-3|TRBD1
TGTGCCAGTACCCTCGACAGGGTCAAGCCAGATACGCAGTATTTT
CASTLDRVKPDTQYF
>once|TRBV7-8|TRBJ2-5|TRBD2
TGTGCCAGCAGCCCAACGGTGTTGAGCGGGGCGATCCAAGAGACCCAGTACTTC
CASSPTVLSGAIQETQYF
>NA|TRBV30|TRBJ2-7|NA
TGTGCCTGGAAGGGACAAGCCTACGAGCAGTACTTC
CAWKGQAYEQYF
>NA|TRBV5-1|TRBJ2-1|TRBD1
TGCGCCAGCAGCCGCAGGGGGCGCCTCGATCGCGGGACCAGGCACAATGAGCAGTTCTTC
CASSRRGRLDRGTRHNEQFF
>NA|TRBV27|TRBJ2-7|NA
TGTGCCAGCAGTCTGACAGGTTCGGCCTACGAGCAGTACTTC
CASSLTGSAYEQYF
>NA|TRBV19|TRBJ2-5|NA
TGTGCCAGTAGCCTTGGACAAGAAGAGACCCAGTACTTC
CASSLGQEETQYF
>NA|TRBV11-1|TRBJ2-7|NA
TGTGCCAGCAGCCCGACTAGTTCCGGGCTCTACGAGCAGTACTTC
CASSPTSSGLYEQYF
>NA|TRBV28|TRBJ1-3|NA
TGTGCCAGCAGCCACCCCTCTGCCGAGTTCTCTGGAAACACCATATATTTT
CASSHPSAEFSGNTIYF
>NA|TRBV5-1|TRBJ2-7|TRBD2
TGCGCCAGCAGCTTGGAGGGGTTAGCGGGAGGTTGGTACGAGCAGTACTTC
CASSLEGLAGGWYEQYF
>once|TRBV27|TRBJ1-1|TRBD1
TGTGCCAGCAGTTCTATACTCAGGGGGCACACTGAAGCTTTCTTT
CASSSILRGHTEAFF
>few|TRBV2|TRBJ2-1|TRBD2
TGTGCCAGCATGAGGACTAGCGGGAGCTCCTACAATGAGCAGTTCTTC
CASMRTSGSSYNEQFF
>NA|TRBV7-2|TRBJ1-3|TRBD1
TGTGCCAGCAGCCGTAGTGCGGGACAGGTCTCACTCTCTGGAAACACCATATATTTT
CASSRSAGQVSLSGNTIYF
>NA|TRBV19|TRBJ2-2|TRBD1
TGTGCCAGTAGTAGCACAGGGGCCACCGGGGAGCTGTTTTTT
CASSSTGATGELFF
>NA|TRBV5-6|TRBJ2-4|TRBD1
TGTGCCAGCAGCTTGCCCGGACAGGGATCAGAAAACATTCAGTACTTC
CASSLPGQGSENIQYF
>NA|TRBV6-6|TRBJ2-3|NA
TGTGCCAGCAGTTCGCAGTCGCAGTATTTT
CASSSQSQYF
>NA|TRBV28|TRBJ1-1|NA
TGTGCCAGCAGTTTATTTTCGGTAGGGCGGGACACTGAAGCTTTCTTT
CASSLFSVGRDTEAFF
>NA|TRBV5-1|TRBJ2-3|TRBD2
TGCGCCAGCAGCTTGGGGTTCGGGGGGGGCACAGATACGCAGTATTTT
CASSLGFGGGTDTQYF
>NA|TRBV7-8|TRBJ2-1|TRBD2
TGTGCCAGCAGCTCCCACCGTAGTAGCGGGCCCTACAATGAGCAGTTCTTC
CASSSHRSSGPYNEQFF
>NA|TRBV19|TRBJ2-1|TRBD2
TGTGCCAGTAGTATAAGCTCCGTGTCTAGCGGGAGTGAGAATGAGCAGTTCTTC
CASSISSVSSGSENEQFF